The 30 T cell receptor beta chains below were found in one sample sequenced in a study of shared clonotypes between healthy human individuals. In the naive CD8 group, cells lacked CD45RO and were positively selected for CCR7, so terminally differentiated effector memory CD45RA+ cells were left out. Profiling relied on immunoSEQ multiplex PCR, and the TCRdb table lists in-frame clones only, not all of them. Found here are under 700,000 clones, 85% to 95% of them singletons; the top ten hold about 0.11%. The sequenced sample was naive CD8+ T cells sorted from blood. The receptors derive from a woman between 25 and 40 years old in good health.

CDR3 nucleotides: TGCAGCGTCCCCATAGGTCAGATGTACGGAGAGACCCAGTACTTC. This codes for CSVPIGQMYGETQYF. The V call is TRBV29-1, the J call TRBJ2-5; D remains ambiguous. CDR1 and CDR2 from the germline V gene are SQVTM and ANQGSEA. V shed 6 bases and J shed 4 bases, with 21 bases lying between them. The CDR3 totals 15 residues.

The genes are TRBV19 and TRBJ1-5; 7 bases agree with TRBD1. V trimming: 5 bases; J trimming: 0 bases; junction bases outside the gene matches: 25. The CDR3 is 22 residues long. CDR1 and CDR2 from the germline V gene are LNHDA and SQIVND (reference sequence). CDR3: CASSPSRLNGQVELDSNQPQHF. CDR3 in DNA: TGTGCCAGTAGTCCTTCCCGTTTGAATGGACAGGTCGAGTTGGATAGCAATCAGCCCCAGCATTTT.

This sequence joins TRBV7-9 and TRBJ2-7; 7 positions match TRBD2. CDR3 length: 16 residues. The V segment lost 5 bases and the J segment 0 bases; nucleotides outside the gene matches: 10. Germline CDR1 reads SEHNR; CDR2 reads FQNEAQ (reference sequence). CDR3 sequence: CASSKSLAVSSYEQYF. In DNA, the CDR3 is TGTGCCAGCAGCAAGTCTCTAGCGGTCTCCTCCTACGAGCAGTACTTC.

This chain joins TRBV5-4 and TRBJ2-7, with unresolved D. From germline, CDR1 is SGHNT and CDR2 YYREEE (reference sequence). The germline V and J ends were trimmed by 3 bases and 5 bases, with 6 bases remaining between them. This CDR3 has 11 residues. DNA of the CDR3: TGTGCCAGCAGCTCCGGTCACGAGCAGTACTTC. Its protein is CASSSGHEQYF.

This clone is a singleton in its sample. This chain connects TRBV10-2 to TRBJ2-1; 8 bases are a match to TRBD2. From germline, CDR1 is WSHSY and CDR2 SAAADI. Germline trimming cut 8 bases from V and 3 bases from J; bases unmatched to any gene: 0. The CDR3 is 12 residues long. The CDR3 protein is CASRGGYNEQFF. CDR3 DNA: TGCGCCAGCCGGGGGGGCTACAATGAGCAGTTCTTC.

CDR3 DNA: TGTGCCTGGACAGGGCTCACTAACTATGGCTACACCTTC. It codes for CAWTGLTNYGYTF. This chain links TRBV30 with TRBJ1-2, with D possibly being TRBD1 (5 bases). This CDR3 has 13 residues. Germline CDR1 is GTSNPN and CDR2 is SVGIG (reference sequence). V gave up 4 bases and J gave up 0 bases, with 9 bases separating them.

This clone was seen only once. J is TRBJ2-6 and V is TRBV13; 9 nucleotides match TRBD1. The V and J ends lost 7 bases and 0 bases, in that order; junction bases with no gene match: 7. The CDR3 is 17 residues long. Germline CDR1 reads PRHDT; CDR2 reads FYEKMQ (reference sequence). Here the CDR3 DNA reads TGTGCCAGCACTACGGGGACAGGGAGCTCTGGGGCCAACGTCCTGACTTTC. Translated: CASTTGTGSSGANVLTF.

The chain couples TRBV9 to TRBJ2-7, with D perhaps TRBD1 or TRBD2 (6 bases each). The CDR3 consists of 15 residues. The ends were cut back, 0 bases at V and 2 bases at J, with 12 bases in the middle. CDR1 and CDR2 from the germline V gene are SGDLS and YYNGEE. The CDR3 DNA sequence: TGTGCCAGCAGCGTAGGGGGGGCTGGCCCCTACGAGCAGTACTTC. Its translation is CASSVGGAGPYEQYF.

A note on this clone: A junction end diverges from the germline sequence, so it may reflect a read error. The gene calls are TRBV7-8 and TRBJ2-7, with D unclear. The CDR3 runs 11 residues. Germline V gene sequence: CDR1 SGHVS, CDR2 FQNEAQ. The CDR3 sequence is CASSLWAWVDF. In nucleotides, the CDR3 is TGTGCCAGCAGCCTGTGGGCGTGGGTGGACTTC.

Regarding this clone: The sample carries other DNA sequences with the same CDR3. The chain links TRBV6-5 to TRBJ2-2; D is ambiguous. Trimming took 6 bases from V and 2 from J, leaving 7 bases between them. The CDR3 is 13 residues long. Germline CDR1 is MNHEY and CDR2 is SVGAGI. This chain's CDR3 is CASSPPNTGELFF. CDR3 in DNA: TGTGCCAGCAGCCCCCCAAACACCGGGGAGCTGTTTTTT.

V and J are TRBV10-2 and TRBJ2-1; a weak D match, TRBD2 (6 bases). Trimming cost V 8 bases and J 5 bases, with 16 bases left between them. Germline V CDR1 and CDR2: WSHSY, SAAADI. CDR3 length equals 14 residues. CDR3 loop: CASGALAVHNEQFF. The CDR3 DNA reads as TGCGCCAGCGGAGCTTTAGCGGTACACAATGAGCAGTTCTTC.

The chain uses TRBV5-1 and TRBJ2-2; 7 bases are shared with TRBD1. With 2 bases clipped from V and 4 bases from J, the junction kept 5 bases outside the gene matches. The CDR3 has 15 residues. CDR1 is SGHRS, CDR2 YFSETQ, per germline. CDR3 nucleotide sequence: TGCGCCAGCAGCTTAGCAGGGGGATCCACCGGGGAGCTGTTTTTT. Translation gives CASSLAGGSTGELFF.

This clone was detected only once. The rearrangement links TRBV14 to TRBJ2-1; weak D call: TRBD1 (6 bases). The V end was cut by 0 bases, the J end by 0 bases, with 9 bases between. The CDR3 covers 16 residues. Germline V gene sequence: CDR1 SGHDN, CDR2 FVKESK. CDR3 sequence (DNA): TGTGCCAGCAGCCAAGAAGGCAGGGGCTCCTACAATGAGCAGTTCTTC. This sequence encodes CASSQEGRGSYNEQFF.

The chain joins TRBV21-1 to TRBJ1-1; the D call in the table, TRBD1, was not verified against the DNA. TRBV21-1 is a known pseudogene. The CDR3 extends over 19 amino acids. The CDR3 is CASSKGDPAGKVANTEAFF. DNA of the CDR3: TGTGCCAGCAGCAAAGGAGATCCGGCAGGGAAGGTTGCGAACACTGAAGCTTTCTTT.

The count of this clone is one. This chain joins TRBV30 and TRBJ2-3; the D gene is possibly TRBD1 (5 bases). Germline V gene data show CDR1 as GTSNPN and CDR2 as SVGIG (reference sequence). Trimming took 5 bases from V and 0 from J, leaving 15 bases between them. This CDR3 has 15 residues. In DNA form, the CDR3 reads TGTGCCTGGTGGCAGGGCACAACTAGCACAGATACGCAGTATTTT. Its protein is CAWWQGTTSTDTQYF.

The chain employs TRBV5-6 and TRBJ1-5; D gene unclear. V was clipped by 4 bases and J by 6 bases, with 17 bases between them. Germline CDR1 SGHDT, CDR2 YYEEEE. This CDR3 is built from 15 residues. CDR3 protein: CASSIYRSSRQPQHF. CDR3 sequence (DNA): TGTGCCAGCAGCATATATCGGAGTTCTCGTCAGCCCCAGCATTTT.

The rearrangement links TRBV28 to TRBJ2-7, with 9 nucleotides matching TRBD2. CDR1 is MDHEN, CDR2 SYDVKM, per germline. Losses at the gene ends were 3 bases for V and 5 bases for J; bases not matched to a gene: 5. CDR3 length equals 14 residues. The CDR3, as DNA: TGTGCCAGCAGTTTTGGCGGGAGGGCCAACGAGCAGTACTTC. Translation: CASSFGGRANEQYF.

A word on this clone: The sample contains more than one DNA sequence encoding this CDR3. The V gene is TRBV27, the J gene TRBJ1-5; D ambiguous. V was cut by 1 base and J by 0 bases, with 1 base left in between. This CDR3 comprises 13 residues. CDR1 is MNHEY and CDR2 is SMNVEV in the germline V gene (reference sequence). DNA for the CDR3: TGTGCCAGCAGTTTATTTAGCAATCAGCCCCAGCATTTT. It translates to CASSLFSNQPQHF.

A few counts support this clone. The chain employs TRBV11-2 and TRBJ2-7, with D tentatively TRBD2 (5 bases). This CDR3 is built from 11 residues. The germline CDR1 and CDR2 sequences are SGHAT and FQNNGV. V shed 4 bases and J shed 7 bases, with 8 bases lying between them. This chain's CDR3 is CASSWTAEQYF. The DNA of the CDR3 is TGTGCCAGCAGCTGGACTGCTGAGCAGTACTTC.

The chain is built from TRBV6-5 and TRBJ1-1; maybe TRBD1 (5 bases). The CDR3 is 15 residues long. The V end lost 2 bases, the J end lost 0 bases, and 10 bases lay between the germline ends. Germline CDR1 MNHEY, CDR2 SVGAGI. CDR3 sequence: CASSYRQSMNTEAFF. The CDR3 DNA reads TGTGCCAGCAGTTACCGACAGAGTATGAACACTGAAGCTTTCTTT.

The CDR3: CASSSPSGRFTGELFF. In nucleotides, the CDR3 is TGTGCCAGCAGCTCGCCTAGCGGGAGGTTCACCGGGGAGCTGTTTTTT. V gene TRBV7-8 combines with J gene TRBJ2-2; TRBD2 agrees at 11 bases. The CDR3 has 16 residues. The germline V gene has CDR1 SGHVS and CDR2 FQNEAQ. V shed 4 bases, J shed 4 bases, and the junction held 5 bases outside the gene matches.

This clone was recorded only once. The V gene is TRBV10-3, the J gene TRBJ2-5, with D possibly matching TRBD2 (5 bases). Trimming took 2 bases from V and 0 from J, leaving 7 bases between them. The CDR3 is 14 amino acids. From germline, CDR1 is ENHRY and CDR2 SYGVKD. The DNA of the CDR3 is TGTGCCATCAGTGAGGGAGGTGACCAAGAGACCCAGTACTTC. Its protein is CAISEGGDQETQYF.

J is TRBJ2-5 and V is TRBV10-3, with 9 nucleotides matching TRBD2. Near its end, the DNA agrees better with TRBJ2-7, so the J call may be wrong. CDR3 length: 18 amino acids. Germline lookup yields CDR1 ENHRY and CDR2 SYGVKD. The CDR3: CAISTVRTSGPPSYEQYF. The CDR3, as DNA: TGTGCCATCAGTACGGTTCGAACTAGCGGGCCACCGTCCTACGAGCAGTACTTC.

The V call is TRBV7-7, the J call TRBJ2-1; D unclear. Trimming took 0 bases from V and 4 from J, leaving 4 bases between them. Germline V gene sequence: CDR1 SSHAT, CDR2 FNYEAQ (reference sequence). There are 13 residues in the CDR3. This CDR3 is CASSLAEYNEQFF. CDR3 DNA: TGTGCCAGCAGCTTAGCAGAATACAATGAGCAGTTCTTC.

The rearrangement joins TRBV5-6 to TRBJ2-3, with a tentative D call TRBD1 (6 bases). Between the trimmed V and J ends, which lost 3 bases and 0 bases, there was a span of 11 bases. The CDR3 runs to 15 residues. The germline CDR1 and CDR2 sequences are SGHDT and YYEEEE. The CDR3 loop reads CASSSQGTSTDTQYF. CDR3 DNA sequence: TGTGCCAGCAGCTCGCAGGGGACAAGCACAGATACGCAGTATTTT.

This clone has a single count. The V call is TRBV28, the J call TRBJ1-2; 8 nucleotides match TRBD1. CDR3 size: 15 residues. J gave up 7 bases and V 5 bases, and 12 bases lay outside the gene matches. Germline values: CDR1 MDHEN, CDR2 SYDVKM. In nucleotides, the CDR3 is TGTGCCAGCAGTACCAGACAGGGGTGGGGAAGTGGCTACACCTTC. Amino acid sequence: CASSTRQGWGSGYTF.

The rearrangement links TRBV7-9 to TRBJ1-2; 7 nucleotides align to TRBD1. CDR3 length: 13 amino acids. Germline V CDR1 and CDR2: SEHNR, FQNEAQ (reference sequence). With V trimmed by 5 bases and J by 5 bases, 5 bases remained unmatched. The CDR3 bases are TGTGCCAGCAGCAAGACAGGGAGGTATGGCTACACCTTC. Residues: CASSKTGRYGYTF.

This chain links TRBV6-6 with TRBJ2-7; D unresolved. This CDR3 is 14 amino acids long. Germline loops: CDR1 MNHNY, CDR2 SVGAGI (reference sequence). V was trimmed by 0 bases and J by 0 bases, leaving 6 bases between them. The CDR3 bases are TGTGCCAGCAGTTACTCGAGCGTCTCCTACGAGCAGTACTTC. It yields the protein CASSYSSVSYEQYF.

The V and J genes are TRBV7-9 and TRBJ2-7; D uncertain. The germline V gene has CDR1 SEHNR and CDR2 FQNEAQ (reference sequence). The CDR3 totals 13 residues. Trimming cost V 5 bases and J 0 bases, with 8 bases left between them. CDR3 in amino acids: CASSPTYSYEQYF. CDR3 DNA sequence: TGTGCCAGCAGCCCCACCTACTCCTACGAGCAGTACTTC.

The chain combines TRBV2 with TRBJ1-5; D is uncertain. There are 15 residues in the CDR3. V lost 7 bases and J 8 bases, leaving 21 bases between the germline ends. Germline CDR1 is SNHLY and CDR2 is FYNNEI. As DNA, the CDR3 is TGTGCCAGCACAAAGGTTTGGGGAGGGCGAGAGCCCCAGCATTTT. Translated: CASTKVWGGREPQHF.